Following are 13 T cell receptor beta chains from one sample sequenced in a study of CD8 T cells in ankylosing spondylitis. MiXCR, run by TCRdb on the 5' RACE reads, gives a single entry per CDR3 protein. Among 200,000 to 250,000 distinct CDR3 sequences listed, over 9.5% were seen once. The sequencing sample was made of blood, either unsorted or a sorted T cell fraction (not recorded which). The source is a male donor with ankylosing spondylitis or in good health (not recorded which).

This clonotype was counted at least ten times. V is TRBV3-1 and J is TRBJ2-1, with 12 bases identical to TRBD2. Germline trimming cut 4 bases from V and 6 bases from J; bases unmatched to any gene: 1. Germline CDR1 LGHDT, CDR2 YNNKEL (reference sequence). The CDR3 length is 14 residues. This chain's CDR3 is CASSLLAGGNEQFF. The CDR3 nucleotides are TGTGCCAGCAGCCTACTAGCGGGGGGCAATGAGCAGTTCTTC.

This clonotype has just a few counts. The chain links TRBV12-5 to TRBJ2-2, with D perhaps TRBD2 (5 bases). This CDR3 spans 16 amino acids. Trimming took off 4 bases at V and 4 bases at J, with 16 bases between the two ends. In germline, CDR1 is LGHNT, CDR2 FRNRAP. The CDR3 DNA reads TGTGCTAGTGGTTCTTCGGTTGGACTCCTCACCGGGGAGCTGTTTTTT. Translated: CASGSSVGLLTGELFF. Using reference TRBV12-5 and TRBJ2-2 for the parts outside the CDR3, the full variable domain is DARVTQTPRHKVTEMGQEVTMRCQPILGHNTVFWYRQTMMQGLELLAYFRNRAPLDDSGMPKDRFSAEMPDATLATLKIQPSEPRDSAVYFCASGSSVGLLTGELFFGEGSRLTVL.

This clonotype was counted at least ten times. V usage is TRBV4-2 and J usage is TRBJ2-7; TRBD2 aligns across 8 bases. Germline V lookup: CDR1 LGHNA, CDR2 YNFKEQ. The CDR3 length is 14 residues. V lost 2 bases and J lost 1; bases outside the gene matches: 1. The CDR3 reads CASSQTSGSYEQYF. CDR3 bases: TGTGCCAGCAGCCAAACTAGCGGTTCCTACGAGCAGTACTTC.

As concerns this clonotype: This may arise from a read error, as a much more abundant clone is one base away. The chain combines TRBV10-3 with TRBJ2-2; 9 positions agree with TRBD2. CDR3 length equals 16 residues. The germline V gene has CDR1 ENHRY and CDR2 SYGVKD. The CDR3 spells CVTRGAGGIGPGELFF. The CDR3 region has the DNA TGTGTCACCCGAGGAGCGGGAGGAATAGGCCCCGGGGAGCTGTTTTTT.

In this sample, this clonotype turned up a few times. The gene calls are TRBV6-2 or TRBV6-3 and TRBJ1-2, with D uncertain. The germline V gene has CDR1 MNHEY and CDR2 SVGEGT. The CDR3 is 12 residues long. Trimming took 2 bases from V and 3 from J, leaving 4 bases between them. The CDR3 region has the DNA TGTGCCAGCAGTTACCCTGACTATGGCTACACCTTC. Protein: CASSYPDYGYTF.

This clonotype was seen at least ten times. The chain has TRBV5-1 and TRBJ2-3; 8 bases match TRBD1. The V gene's germline CDR1 is SGHRS and CDR2 YFSETQ. The CDR3 covers 15 residues. V lost 5 bases, J lost 2 bases, and 7 bases stayed unmatched. CDR3 region: CASSSDRADTDTQYF. DNA of the CDR3: TGCGCCAGCAGTTCGGACAGGGCTGACACAGATACGCAGTATTTT. The whole variable domain, filled in from reference TRBV5-1 and TRBJ2-3, reads KAGVTQTPRYLIKTRGQQVTLSCSPISGHRSVSWYQQTPGQGLQFLFEYFSETQRNKGNFPGRFSGRQFSNSRSEMNVSTLELGDSALYLCASSSDRADTDTQYFGPGTRLTVL.

This clonotype was recorded at least ten times. The chain is built from TRBV20-1 and TRBJ1-2; 8 positions match TRBD1. The J segment lost 0 bases and the V segment lost 6 bases, leaving 3 bases of the junction unmatched. The germline V gene encodes CDR1 DFQATT and CDR2 SNEGSKA (reference sequence). This CDR3 is 13 amino acids long. The CDR3 is CSARDRSNYGYTF. The CDR3 coding sequence is TGCAGTGCCAGGGACAGGTCTAACTATGGCTACACCTTC.

The chain recombines TRBV3-1 with TRBJ2-5; D is possibly TRBD1 or TRBD2 (5 bases each). In germline, CDR1 is LGHDT, CDR2 YNNKEL (reference sequence). With 2 bases removed from V and 4 bases from J, the gap between germline ends came to 11 bases. The CDR3 is 14 residues long. As DNA, the CDR3 is TGTGCCAGCAGCCAATGGGTGAGGGGAGAGACCCAGTACTTC. Protein: CASSQWVRGETQYF.

This clonotype appeared many times. This chain uses TRBV30 with TRBJ1-5; D perhaps matches TRBD1 (5 bases). The CDR3 extends over 14 amino acids. V lost 4 bases to trimming and J lost 3 bases, with 13 bases between them. Germline V CDR1 and CDR2: GTSNPN, SVGIG (reference sequence). The CDR3 coding sequence is TGTGCCTGGACGTCCGGGACTCTCAATCAGCCCCAGCATTTT. Protein product: CAWTSGTLNQPQHF.

This clonotype showed up many times. The chain employs TRBV6-1 and TRBJ2-3, with no clear D. Between the trimmed V and J ends, which lost 5 bases and 5 bases, there was a span of 14 bases. CDR1 and CDR2 (germline): MNHNS, SASEGT. The CDR3 length is 14 residues. CDR3 protein: CASSLQKIGDTQYF. CDR3 nucleotide sequence: TGTGCCAGCAGTCTTCAGAAAATCGGAGATACGCAGTATTTT.

About this clonotype itself: A read error is possible here, since a much larger clone lies one base away. This chain joins TRBV5-1 and TRBJ2-5; D call uncertain. Germline loops: CDR1 SGHRS, CDR2 YFSETQ. V was shortened by 1 base and J by 5 bases, with 3 bases between the two germline ends. This CDR3 is built from 11 residues. The CDR3 DNA is TGCGCCAGCAGCTTGTGCGAGACCCAGTACTTC. Translation gives CASSLCETQYF.

This clonotype showed up many times. The V gene is TRBV6-1, the J gene TRBJ2-1; perhaps TRBD2 as D (6 bases). Trimming shortened V by 5 bases and J by 0 bases, and 14 bases separated the two germline ends. The CDR3 runs 16 residues. Germline V lookup: CDR1 MNHNS, CDR2 SASEGT. The CDR3 here is CASSNPSESSYNEQFF. CDR3 nucleotides: TGTGCCAGCAGTAATCCTAGCGAGAGCTCCTACAATGAGCAGTTCTTC.

This clonotype was observed a handful of times. This chain uses TRBV20-1 with TRBJ1-2; D not resolved. In germline, CDR1 is DFQATT, CDR2 SNEGSKA (reference sequence). This CDR3 region has 16 residues. V gave up 0 bases and J gave up 2 bases, with 16 bases separating them. The CDR3 protein is CSARDPKGGLNYGYTF. CDR3 bases: TGCAGTGCTAGAGATCCCAAGGGAGGGTTGAACTATGGCTACACCTTC.